These 25 T cell receptor beta chains originate from one sample sequenced in a study of regulatory T cells in long-lasting Graves disease. Indicated time point: newly diagnosed GD, antithyroid drugs for less than 3 months. Making the TCR library involved RNA that had been extracted from PBMCs. Combining iRepertoire HTBI primers with Arm-PCR of CDR3 regions, the authors built TCR beta libraries. TCRdb redid the calling of the multiplex PCR reads with MiXCR, one entry per CDR3 protein. The table records fewer than 650,000 distinct CDR3 sequences, more than 15% of them present only once. These data were also reused for a study on T cells in Graves' hyperthyroidism and ophthalmopathy.

Sequences were derived from peripheral blood mononuclear cells (PBMCs), sampled at new diagnosis, from a patient treated with antithyroid drugs. These receptors were taken from a man between 18 and 35 years old with Graves disease.

A remark on this clonotype: The conserved phenylalanine or tryptophan normally closing the CDR3 is absent here, so this likely arose from a read error. This chain uses TRBV5-1 with TRBJ2-1; the D gene is possibly TRBD2 (5 bases). The CDR3 sequence is 14 residues long. V was shortened by 0 bases and J by 4 bases, with 8 bases between the two germline ends. From germline, CDR1 is SGHRS and CDR2 YFSETQ. The CDR3 loop is CASSLVGGYNEQFH. DNA of the CDR3: TGCGCCAGCAGCTTGGTCGGAGGATACAATGAGCAGTTCCAC.

The CDR3 coding sequence is TGTGCCTGGAATGCCGGACCCGGGGCCGGGGAGCTGTTTTTT. This gives the protein CAWNAGPGAGELFF. V and J are TRBV30 and TRBJ2-2; D perhaps matches TRBD2 (5 bases). The germline V gene has CDR1 GTSNPN and CDR2 SVGIG (reference sequence). Trimming removed 4 bases at V and 6 bases at J, with 15 bases between. The CDR3 runs 14 residues.

This clonotype was detected many times. The rearrangement links TRBV11-2 to TRBJ2-1, with a weak D call TRBD1 (6 bases). Per germline, CDR1 SGHAT and CDR2 FQNNGV. V was cut by 4 bases and J by 0 bases, with 13 bases left in between. The CDR3 runs to 16 residues. This CDR3 reads CASSSYRVSSYNEQFF. The CDR3 region has the DNA TGTGCCAGCAGCTCCTACAGGGTTAGCTCCTACAATGAGCAGTTCTTC. Full variable domain (remainder filled in from reference TRBV11-2 and TRBJ2-1): EAGVAQSPRYKIIEKRQSVAFWCNPISGHATLYWYQQILGQGPKLLIQFQNNGVVDDSQLPKDRFSAERLKGVDSTLKIQPAKLEDSAVYLCASSSYRVSSYNEQFFGPGTRLTVL.

Points on this clonotype: This may stem from a read error, because a much larger clone lies one nucleotide away. It is likely a read error, because the conserved phenylalanine at the end of the CDR3 is missing. This chain uses TRBV20-1 with TRBJ2-1; D is ambiguous. Germline V gene sequence: CDR1 DFQATT, CDR2 SNEGSKA (reference sequence). Trimming took off 1 base at V and 4 bases at J, with 14 bases between the two ends. This CDR3 contains 15 residues. The CDR3 sequence is CSARVRIGTYNEQFY. As DNA, the CDR3 is TGCAGTGCTAGAGTGCGTATCGGAACGTACAATGAGCAGTTCTAC.

This clonotype has ten or more counts. This chain links TRBV11-2 with TRBJ1-2, with D perhaps TRBD1 (5 bases). Trimming stripped 1 base from V and 4 bases from J, with 7 bases between. Germline-derived CDR1 and CDR2 are SGHAT and FQNNGV. The CDR3 runs 13 residues. The CDR3 is CASSLGGIYGYTF. The CDR3 DNA reads TGTGCCAGCAGCTTAGGGGGGATCTATGGCTACACCTTC.

The CDR3 spells CSVEDAANEKLFF. The CDR3 coding sequence is TGCAGCGTCGAGGACGCGGCTAATGAAAAACTGTTTTTT. This chain uses TRBV29-1 with TRBJ1-4; D gene unclear. The CDR3 sequence is 13 residues long. Germline V lookup: CDR1 SQVTM, CDR2 ANQGSEA. The germline V and J ends were trimmed by 6 bases and 3 bases, with 11 bases remaining between them.

This clonotype was seen ten or more times. J is TRBJ1-2 and V is TRBV2, with D uncertain. The CDR3 runs to 16 residues. V lost 7 bases, J lost 3 bases, and 21 bases lay in between. Germline V gives CDR1 SNHLY, CDR2 FYNNEI. The CDR3 DNA is TGTGCCAGCAAATTTGCCGGGAAGGACCCTCACTATGGCTACACCTTC. Translated, it gives CASKFAGKDPHYGYTF.

The CDR3 reads CASSEGTGGQYF. The CDR3 DNA sequence: TGTGCCAGCAGTGAGGGGACAGGGGGGCAGTACTTC. The rearrangement links TRBV2 to TRBJ2-7, with 11 nucleotides matching TRBD1. CDR1 and CDR2 (germline): SNHLY, FYNNEI. The CDR3 has 12 residues. V shed 3 bases, J shed 9 bases, and the junction held 1 base outside the gene matches.

This clonotype has ten or more counts. The chain has TRBV2 and TRBJ2-7, with unresolved D. Germline loops: CDR1 SNHLY, CDR2 FYNNEI. Trimming cost V 8 bases and J 3 bases, with 8 bases left between them. The CDR3 runs to 11 residues. The CDR3 is CASAQVYEQYF. As DNA, the CDR3 is TGTGCCAGCGCCCAGGTCTACGAGCAGTACTTC.

V and J are TRBV9 and TRBJ1-2; D is ambiguous. Germline CDR1 and CDR2: SGDLS and YYNGEE. The CDR3 has 13 residues. V gave up 0 bases and J gave up 4 bases, with 7 bases separating them. The CDR3 region is CASSVGRSYGYTF. The CDR3, as DNA: TGTGCCAGCAGCGTAGGACGGTCCTATGGCTACACCTTC.

This clonotype was picked up a small number of times. This chain links TRBV12-3 or TRBV12-4 with TRBJ2-1; the D call may be TRBD1 or TRBD2 (6 bases each). CDR3 size: 10 residues. V lost 7 bases and J lost 10, with 8 bases in between. CDR3 sequence reads: CASKGGEQFF. CDR3 coding DNA: TGTGCCAGCAAGGGGGGCGAGCAGTTCTTC.

This clonotype was detected many times. This rearrangement joins TRBV6-5 to TRBJ2-1; D ambiguous. Germline lookup yields CDR1 MNHEY and CDR2 SVGAGI. The V end lost 2 bases, the J end lost 0 bases, and 8 bases lay between the germline ends. The CDR3 length is 15 residues. CDR3 sequence reads: CASSYQASSYNEQFF. DNA for the CDR3: TGTGCCAGCAGTTACCAAGCAAGCTCCTACAATGAGCAGTTCTTC.

In its sample, this clonotype was seen a few times. The chain employs TRBV20-1 and TRBJ2-1, with TRBD2 matching 14 bases. Germline values: CDR1 DFQATT, CDR2 SNEGSKA (reference sequence). V lost 3 bases, J lost 0 bases, and 7 bases stayed unmatched. The CDR3 loop spans 18 amino acids. CDR3 residues: CSASGGTSGSSSYNEQFF. Here the CDR3 DNA reads TGCAGTGCTAGCGGGGGGACTAGCGGGAGTAGCTCCTACAATGAGCAGTTCTTC.

Ten or more counts support this clonotype. This chain uses TRBV20-1 with TRBJ1-1, with D tentatively TRBD1 (6 bases). The CDR3 extends over 12 amino acids. Trimming removed 5 bases at V and 11 bases at J, with 18 bases between. Looked up from germline, CDR1 is DFQATT and CDR2 is SNEGSKA (reference sequence). In DNA, the CDR3 is TGCAGTGCTCACCCCCCGGCCCAGGGGGCTTTCTTT. It codes for CSAHPPAQGAFF.

The chain has TRBV6-1 and TRBJ2-5; no reliable D call. Germline V gene data show CDR1 as MNHNS and CDR2 as SASEGT. V was shortened by 0 bases and J by 5 bases, with 10 bases between the two germline ends. The CDR3 covers 14 residues. The CDR3 spells CASSEALFGETQYF. The DNA for the CDR3 is TGTGCCAGCAGTGAAGCGCTTTTTGGGGAGACCCAGTACTTC.

This clonotype was recorded many times. The chain joins TRBV2 to TRBJ2-7, with 9 bases identical to TRBD1. CDR3 size: 13 residues. Germline CDR1 SNHLY, CDR2 FYNNEI. The V gene end was trimmed by 7 bases and the J gene end by 4 bases; junction bases not matched to a gene: 5. CDR3 region: CASKEQGAYEQYF. The CDR3 coding sequence is TGTGCCAGCAAGGAACAGGGGGCTTACGAGCAGTACTTC.

This clonotype was counted ten times or more. The chain combines TRBV6-2 or TRBV6-3 with TRBJ2-7; 10 bases match TRBD2. Germline trimming cut 0 bases from V and 6 bases from J; bases unmatched to any gene: 26. Germline CDR1 MNHEY, CDR2 SVGEGT. The CDR3 length is 22 residues. Here the CDR3 DNA reads TGTGCCAGCAGTTACTCGACCCTTGGAGGAGCGGGAGGGCCCAAAGGCGGGTCCGAGCAGTACTTC. This encodes CASSYSTLGGAGGPKGGSEQYF.

This clonotype was detected ten times or more. The gene calls are TRBV20-1 and TRBJ1-1; D is perhaps TRBD1 (5 bases). The germline V and J ends were trimmed by 3 bases and 11 bases, with 25 bases remaining between them. Germline V gene lookup returns CDR1 DFQATT and CDR2 SNEGSKA (reference sequence). This CDR3 contains 15 residues. The CDR3 DNA follows: TGCAGTGCTAGCTATCGAGGGGCGCGAGCCTCGCGGGCTTTCTTT. Amino acid sequence: CSASYRGARASRAFF.

This clonotype was observed many times. This chain links TRBV5-1 with TRBJ2-7; TRBD2 is a possible D gene (6 bases). CDR1 and CDR2 (germline): SGHRS, YFSETQ. V lost 5 bases to trimming and J lost 6 bases, with 18 bases between them. The CDR3 sequence is 14 residues long. The chain's CDR3 is CASRTDYPRGEQYF. The CDR3, as DNA: TGCGCCAGCAGGACGGACTACCCTAGGGGCGAGCAGTACTTC.

Only a few counts were recorded for this clonotype. The V and J genes are TRBV28 and TRBJ2-5; D might be TRBD2 (6 bases). The V gene lost 2 bases and the J gene lost 5 bases, with 15 bases spanning the gap. The length of the CDR3 is 15 residues. Germline CDR1 is MDHEN and CDR2 is SYDVKM. The DNA for the CDR3 is TGTGCCAGCAGTTTACCGACACAGGCGGGGGAGACCCAGTACTTC. Its translation is CASSLPTQAGETQYF.

There are many counts of this clonotype. The chain is built from TRBV28 and TRBJ2-2; D remains unclear. CDR3 length equals 14 residues. CDR1 and CDR2 from the germline V gene are MDHEN and SYDVKM. Trimming removed 3 bases from V and 8 bases from J, with 13 bases in between. The CDR3: CASSFGSIQGELFF. In nucleotides, the CDR3 is TGTGCCAGCAGTTTCGGGTCCATACAAGGGGAGCTGTTTTTT.

This clonotype was counted many times. CDR3 nucleotide sequence: TGTGCCCGAACGGTGGGCACTGAAGCTTTCTTT. Its protein product is CARTVGTEAFF. V and J are TRBV30 and TRBJ1-1; D gene ambiguous. Trimming pared 8 bases from V and 4 bases from J, leaving 11 bases between. Germline V gene sequence: CDR1 GTSNPN, CDR2 SVGIG (reference sequence). The CDR3 length is 11 residues.

The chain links TRBV7-2 to TRBJ2-7; a possible D gene is TRBD1 (5 bases). Trimming removed 4 bases from V and 4 bases from J, with 14 bases in between. The CDR3 covers 14 residues. CDR1 is SGHTA, CDR2 FQGNSA, per germline. The CDR3 nucleotides read TGTGCCAGCAGCTCCGTCGGGCAGGGTTACGAGCAGTACTTC. Translated, it gives CASSSVGQGYEQYF.

This clonotype came up many times. The genes are TRBV28 and TRBJ2-2, with D possibly matching TRBD2 (7 bases). The CDR3 is 18 amino acids. Germline V gene data show CDR1 as MDHEN and CDR2 as SYDVKM. Trimming cost V 5 bases and J 1 base, with 20 bases left between them. CDR3 DNA: TGTGCCAGCAGTCCGTTGGGGGGGCTAGCGGAGAACACCGGGGAGCTGTTTTTT. This translates into CASSPLGGLAENTGELFF. The full variable domain, its missing parts supplied by reference TRBV28 and TRBJ2-2, is DVKVTQSSRYLVKRTGEKVFLECVQDMDHENMFWYRQDPGLGLRLIYFSYDVKMKEKGDIPEGYSVSREKKERFSLILESASTNQTSMYLCASSPLGGLAENTGELFFGEGSRLTVL.

In its sample, this clonotype was seen a few times. The chain recombines TRBV4-1 with TRBJ2-1; 8 bases match TRBD2. The junction had 6 bases not matched to a gene; V was cut back by 3 bases and J by 2 bases. The CDR3 contains 16 residues. Germline V gives CDR1 MGHRA, CDR2 YSYEKL. The CDR3 protein is CASSQKVAGTYNEQFF. The DNA of the CDR3 is TGCGCCAGCAGCCAGAAAGTAGCGGGGACCTACAATGAGCAGTTCTTC.